The clone carrying this T cell receptor beta chain was counted at least ten times. This record comes from a study of T cells in Graves' hyperthyroidism and ophthalmopathy. PBMCs were collected from a roughly 10 ml volume of fresh peripheral blood. The investigators amplified TCR beta CDR3 regions from RNA transcripts. The HTBI primer set was used in a first-round RT-PCR of the TCR CDR3. TCRdb fed the multiplex PCR reads into MiXCR, producing one record per CDR3 protein. Altogether 700,000 to 850,000 distinct CDR3 sequences are present, roughly a third being singletons, with the ten largest covering around 32%. V shed 5 bases, J shed 4 bases, and the junction held 7 bases outside the gene matches. CDR3 length: 14 residues.

The sequence came from a middle-aged woman with Graves' hyperthyroidism. Material: blood. This chain uses TRBV12-3 or TRBV12-4 with TRBJ1-1; 7 bases line up with TRBD1. The DNA for the CDR3 is TGTGCCAGCAGTCCACAGGGGATGGTCACTGAAGCTTTCTTT. Translation: CASSPQGMVTEAFF.